The source of this T cell receptor (beta chain) is a study of blood T cell repertoires in COVID-19 (dated by TCRdb to the early 2020s). In the study overall: Samples from collaborators originated in the United States, Italy and Spain and spanned both the acute and convalescent phases of COVID-19. Nearly every sample came with metadata listing a de-identified subject ID, COVID-19 status, age in years and sex. Subjects who had been exposed to COVID-19, were actively infected with it, or had recovered from it provided the deeply sampled blood TCRbeta repertoires that made up the dataset. Where available, HLA class I and class II types were taken from metadata supplied by the sample provider and were not determined by assay-based typing. The prospective study material was composed of cDNA or gDNA derived from T cells, B-cell-depleted T cells, or PBMCs. Samples were obtained from the ongoing ImmuneRACE study (first 160 participants) and from 1,254 subjects provided by 6 global collaborators. The repertoires were released in a freely available public database intended as a resource for research on the immune response to SARS-CoV-2.

As regards this clone: Its antigen is currently not known. The sample holds no much larger clone one base away, and base qualities are not on file.

The collaborating institutions used their own protocols to collect whole blood in K2EDTA tubes. For TCRbeta analysis, collaborators shipped samples as frozen whole blood, isolated PBMCs, or DNA extracted from either of those sample types. Including cysteine and phenylalanine, the CDR3 has 17 amino acids. Only CDR3 DNA remains: 51 bases, in frame from the first base. The germline V gene specifies SNHLY as CDR1 and FYNNEI as CDR2. V is shortened by 3 bases, J by 2 bases, and the region joining them spans 19 bases. The immunoSEQ Assay, a bias-controlled multiplex PCR, was used to amplify TCRbeta CDR3 regions from genomic DNA. The original pipeline was this. The number of nucleated cells in each sample was estimated from the amplification of reference gene primers within the assay. Sequence reads were collapsed and filtered to measure the absolute abundance of every unique TCRbeta CDR3 rearrangement. For each sample, productive Simpson clonality was calculated as the square root of Simpson's diversity index across productive rearrangements. TCRdb stores this immuneACCESS table with in-frame sequences only. Part of the clones is absent; in the studies checked, under half of the shortfall reflects unresolved V genes, and no reason is known for the rest. V, J and clone size derive from that table, while D and trimming were established from the DNA sequence. This sample has 150,000 to 200,000 clones in its table, and 86% of those were observed once. 2.5% to 3.5% of the sample goes to the ten largest clones.

General conclusions and limits of the study: Clinical and demographic metadata were provided uncurated, with the amount varying by source and participant.

Input material: peripheral blood. The chain employs TRBV2 and TRBJ1-2, and possibly TRBD1, on 6 matching bases. The source of this sequence is a woman in her 30s with active or convalescent COVID-19. The CDR3 protein sequence reads: CASSDRPGTTPNYGYTF. The bases are TGTGCCAGCAGTGACCGTCCTGGGACAACCCCAAACTATGGCTACACCTTC.